This T cell receptor beta chain was sequenced during a study of cytomegalovirus exposure and HLA in healthy donors. Study-wide results and caveats: A later analysis found common viral pathogens apparently linked to several of the most significant clusters. According to the study, 160 or so TCR beta chains were cytomegalovirus-associated. For most TCR beta V segments, an earlier analysis put the productive rate at about 87% or about 30% of the time. In a later analysis, a missense DCLRE1C variant was linked to TCR beta V- and J-gene trimming.

In the PCR, 60 Vbeta and 13 Jbeta primers were used. Generated by immunoSEQ multiplex PCR, the TCRdb table keeps only in-frame clones and is missing some. Of around 130,000 clones in the sample, approximately 86% were seen once. In regard to this clone: Antigen unknown.

There are 15 residues in the CDR3. Germline CDR1 reads SGHDN; CDR2 reads FVKESK. Trimming took 7 bases from V and 1 from J, leaving 16 bases between them. The sequenced material came from PBMCs. The V gene is TRBV14, the J gene TRBJ1-1; a weak D match, TRBD1 (5 bases). This clonotype was sampled from a woman aged 40 to 55 in good health and CMV-seronegative. The CDR3 coding sequence is TGTGCCAGCACTCCGACAGCGTGGCGGAACACTGAAGCTTTCTTT. This encodes CASTPTAWRNTEAFF.